This T cell receptor (beta chain) is from a study of T cells in Graves' hyperthyroidism and ophthalmopathy. Absent ophthalmopathy progression within 18 months defined stable Graves' hyperthyroidism. Hyperthyroidism, newly diagnosed and lasting under 2 months, affected patients aged 18 to 65. Exclusion followed for patients with uncontrolled infection, other autoimmune disease, pregnancy or lactation. Fresh peripheral blood, around 9.3 ml of it, supplied the PBMCs. CDR3 size: 12 residues. Germline loops: CDR1 SEHNR, CDR2 FQNEAQ (reference sequence). The germline V and J ends were trimmed by 2 bases and 8 bases, with 9 bases remaining between them. What was amplified from RNA transcripts were TCR beta CDR3 regions. The study used the HTBI primer set for a first-round RT-PCR of the TCR CDR3. TCRdb reanalysed the multiplex PCR reads using MiXCR and keeps one entry per CDR3 protein. The sample lists about 380,000 distinct CDR3 sequences, roughly 14% occurring once.

Sequenced material: blood. This receptor was obtained from a woman aged 60-75 years with Graves' hyperthyroidism. This chain uses TRBV7-9 with TRBJ1-2; D is uncertain. CDR3 sequence (DNA): TGTGCCAGCAGCTTATATTCGGGGGGCTACACCTTC. Protein: CASSLYSGGYTF.